The 23 T cell receptor beta chains in this list originate from one sample, sequenced in a study of blood T cell repertoires in COVID-19. The repertoire was sequenced with immunoSEQ multiplex PCR; TCRdb's copy has only in-frame clones and lacks some. Here the sample spans around 150,000 clones, around nine tenths being singletons. The sequencing input was peripheral blood. These receptors were obtained from a woman in her 70s with COVID-19, enrolled during active disease.

The V gene is TRBV5-1, the J gene TRBJ1-6, with 11 bases lining up with TRBD1. Germline V gene sequence: CDR1 SGHRS, CDR2 YFSETQ. The CDR3 covers 14 residues. Trimming took 3 bases from V and 14 from J; bases not matched to a gene: 7. CDR3 residues: CASSSGTGGLALHF. The CDR3 coding sequence is TGCGCCAGCAGCTCCGGGACAGGGGGGTTGGCCCTCCACTTT.

This sequence joins TRBV5-1 and TRBJ1-2; D gene unclear. Germline CDR1 and CDR2: SGHRS and YFSETQ. V was clipped by 0 bases and J by 10 bases, with 16 bases between them. The CDR3 sequence is 14 residues long. The DNA for the CDR3 is TGCGCCAGCAGCTTGGATATGACGCCGGGAGACTACACCTTC. It codes for CASSLDMTPGDYTF.

CDR3: CASSQSRQASYEQYF. CDR3 DNA sequence: TGTGCCAGCAGCCAATCTAGACAGGCCTCCTACGAGCAGTACTTC. The chain uses TRBV3-1 (or the pseudogene TRBV3-2) and TRBJ2-7, with a weak D call TRBD1 (6 bases). This CDR3 has 15 amino acids. In germline, CDR1 is LGHDT, CDR2 YNNKEL (reference sequence). V gave up 2 bases and J gave up 0 bases, with 11 bases separating them.

The rearrangement uses TRBV5-8 and TRBJ2-2; 7 bases match TRBD1. J gave up 1 base and V 6 bases, and 6 bases lay outside the gene matches. CDR1 SGHTS and CDR2 YDEGEE come from the germline V gene. The CDR3 sequence is 15 residues long. The CDR3 nucleotides read TGTGCCAGCACCCGACAGGGTCGGAACACCGGGGAGCTGTTTTTT. As protein: CASTRQGRNTGELFF.

The gene calls are TRBV4-2 and TRBJ1-5, with D possibly TRBD1 on 5 matching bases. The CDR3 spans 19 residues. Deletions cut 0 bases from V and 0 bases from J, with 18 bases between. Germline V gives CDR1 LGHNA, CDR2 YNFKEQ. The CDR3 reads CASSQDAANQGYSNQPQHF. The CDR3 nucleotides read TGTGCCAGCAGCCAAGATGCAGCGAACCAGGGTTATAGCAATCAGCCCCAGCATTTT.

A few counts support this clone. The chain recombines TRBV7-9 with TRBJ2-7, with a tentative D call TRBD1 (6 bases). The ends were cut back, 6 bases at V and 3 bases at J, with 21 bases in the middle. The CDR3 sequence is 16 residues long. Germline V gene lookup returns CDR1 SEHNR and CDR2 FQNEAQ (reference sequence). CDR3 protein: CASSTSQGTFGYEQYF. As DNA, the CDR3 is TGTGCCAGCAGTACATCCCAGGGGACCTTCGGCTACGAGCAGTACTTC.

V and J are TRBV9 and TRBJ2-5; tentative D call: TRBD1 (5 bases). Trimming stripped 0 bases from V and 3 bases from J, with 12 bases between. Germline V CDR1 and CDR2: SGDLS, YYNGEE. The CDR3 runs to 15 residues. CDR3 protein: CASSVVKGEEETQYF. The CDR3 DNA follows: TGTGCCAGCAGCGTAGTAAAAGGGGAAGAAGAGACCCAGTACTTC. Full variable domain (missing parts from reference TRBV9 and TRBJ2-5): DSGVTQTPKHLITATGQRVTLRCSPRSGDLSVYWYQQSLDQGLQFLIQYYNGEERAKGNILERFSAQQFPDLHSELNLSSLELGDSALYFCASSVVKGEEETQYFGPGTRLLVL.

V gene TRBV19 combines with J gene TRBJ2-1; 9 bases line up with TRBD1. The CDR3 is made up of 20 amino acids. Losses at the gene ends were 0 bases for V and 8 bases for J; bases not matched to a gene: 20. Germline CDR1 reads LNHDA; CDR2 reads SQIVND (reference sequence). The CDR3 nucleotides read TGTGCCAGTAGTATAGATCGCCAATACTGGGGGACAGGGAGTAGCCATGAGCAGTTCTTC. Its protein is CASSIDRQYWGTGSSHEQFF. The variable domain in full, completed from reference TRBV19 and TRBJ2-1, reads DGGITQSPKYLFRKEGQNVTLSCEQNLNHDAMYWYRQDPGQGLRLIYYSQIVNDFQKGDIAEGYSVSREKKESFPLTVTSAQKNPTAFYLCASSIDRQYWGTGSSHEQFFGPGTRLTVL.

The gene calls are TRBV11-2 and TRBJ1-2; 7 nucleotides agree with TRBD1. The CDR3 runs to 14 residues. Germline V gene lookup returns CDR1 SGHAT and CDR2 FQNNGV. Unmatched junction bases numbered 5, after V lost 3 bases and J lost 4 bases. This CDR3 reads CASSFEGQSYGYTF. CDR3 nucleotides: TGTGCCAGCAGCTTCGAGGGACAGTCCTATGGCTACACCTTC.

This sequence joins TRBV19 and TRBJ1-5; TRBD1 might be the D (5 bases). The CDR3 totals 16 residues. Germline V gene sequence: CDR1 LNHDA, CDR2 SQIVND (reference sequence). Trimming shortened V by 4 bases and J by 1 base, and 14 bases separated the two germline ends. CDR3 loop: CASSNPAGRSNQPQHF. CDR3 nucleotides: TGTGCCAGTAGTAATCCTGCGGGGCGGAGCAATCAGCCCCAGCATTTT.

The V and J genes are TRBV3-1 (or the pseudogene TRBV3-2) and TRBJ2-6; a weak D match, TRBD1 (5 bases). Trimming stripped 3 bases from V and 0 bases from J, with 12 bases between. There are 17 residues in the CDR3. The germline CDR1 and CDR2 sequences are LGHDT and YNNKEL (reference sequence). The CDR3: CASSHDSSRSGANVLTF. CDR3 coding DNA: TGTGCCAGCAGCCACGACAGTTCCCGCTCTGGGGCCAACGTCCTGACTTTC.

This clone was detected a few times. The chain combines TRBV13 with TRBJ2-3; 12 bases are shared with TRBD2. Looked up from germline, CDR1 is PRHDT and CDR2 is FYEKMQ (reference sequence). J lost 6 bases, V lost 2 bases, and 6 bases had no gene match. The CDR3 totals 16 residues. In DNA form, the CDR3 reads TGTGCCAGCAGCTTATCTAGCGGGGGGGCAATGGATACGCAGTATTTT. The encoded protein is CASSLSSGGAMDTQYF.

The chain is built from TRBV5-1 and TRBJ1-2, with 7 bases lining up with TRBD1. This CDR3 has 16 amino acids. CDR1 is SGHRS, CDR2 YFSETQ, per germline. Germline trimming cut 4 bases from V and 8 bases from J; bases unmatched to any gene: 17. The CDR3 DNA is TGCGCCAGCAGCGACGCAGATGGAGGGGGCGCCGGCGGCTACACCTTC. It translates to CASSDADGGGAGGYTF.

The chain employs TRBV7-9 and TRBJ2-2; 14 positions agree with TRBD2. V lost 8 bases to trimming and J lost 5 bases; unmatched junction nucleotides: 7. This CDR3 contains 16 residues. Looked up from germline, CDR1 is SEHNR and CDR2 is FQNEAQ (reference sequence). CDR3 in DNA: TGTGCCAGCTCCCGTGGGACTAGCGGGGGAACCGGGGAGCTGTTTTTT. Translation: CASSRGTSGGTGELFF.

The chain joins TRBV19 to TRBJ2-1, with 7 bases identical to TRBD1. Germline CDR1 LNHDA, CDR2 SQIVND (reference sequence). With 3 bases clipped from V and 6 bases from J, the junction kept 8 bases outside the gene matches. The CDR3 has 15 residues. The CDR3 sequence is CASSMGKRGPNEQFF. CDR3 nucleotide sequence: TGTGCCAGTAGTATGGGGAAAAGGGGGCCCAATGAGCAGTTCTTC.

The rearrangement joins TRBV6-5 to TRBJ2-1, with D perhaps TRBD2 (5 bases). The CDR3 consists of 14 residues. The germline gives CDR1 MNHEY, CDR2 SVGAGI. Trimming took 8 bases from V and 7 from J, leaving 18 bases between them. CDR3 loop: CASPTGPGGNEQFF. The CDR3 bases are TGTGCCAGCCCTACCGGGCCTGGCGGGAATGAGCAGTTCTTC.

The chain couples TRBV3-1 (or the pseudogene TRBV3-2) to TRBJ1-1; a weak D match, TRBD1 (5 bases). The germline V gene has CDR1 LGHDT and CDR2 YNNKEL (reference sequence). V was trimmed by 1 base and J by 1 base, leaving 7 bases between them. The CDR3 contains 14 residues. The CDR3 here is CASSQGRGNTEAFF. The CDR3 region has the DNA TGTGCCAGCAGCCAAGGAAGGGGGAACACTGAAGCTTTCTTT.

The gene calls are TRBV27 and TRBJ2-1; the match to TRBD1 covers 9 bases. This CDR3 is 19 amino acids long. Germline CDR1 is MNHEY and CDR2 is SMNVEV (reference sequence). V lost 6 bases, J lost 5 bases, and 20 bases stayed unmatched. CDR3 protein: CASRLETHLPGQGDNEQFF. The CDR3 DNA reads as TGTGCCAGCAGACTCGAAACTCACCTGCCGGGACAGGGCGACAATGAGCAGTTCTTC.

The chain has TRBV3-1 (or the pseudogene TRBV3-2) and TRBJ1-2, with D unresolved. The V gene lost 0 bases and the J gene lost 1 base, with 6 bases spanning the gap. The CDR3 length is 14 residues. Germline assignment: CDR1 LGHDT and CDR2 YNNKEL (reference sequence). The CDR3 here is CASSQDYFNYGYTF. The CDR3 coding sequence is TGTGCCAGCAGCCAAGATTACTTTAACTATGGCTACACCTTC.

This sequence joins TRBV9 and TRBJ2-1; D perhaps matches TRBD1 (5 bases). Germline-derived CDR1 and CDR2 are SGDLS and YYNGEE. CDR3 length equals 15 residues. Trimming pared 4 bases from V and 3 bases from J, leaving 14 bases between. This CDR3 is CASSPRTLLYNEQFF. As DNA, the CDR3 is TGTGCCAGCAGCCCCCGGACATTACTCTACAATGAGCAGTTCTTC.

The CDR3 is CASSLFRGRASGYTF. Written as DNA, the CDR3 is TGTGCCAGCAGTTTATTTAGGGGGCGGGCCTCCGGCTACACCTTC. The chain combines TRBV28 with TRBJ1-2, with 7 bases identical to TRBD1. CDR1 and CDR2 (germline): MDHEN, SYDVKM. V lost 1 base to trimming and J lost 8 bases; unmatched junction nucleotides: 10. The CDR3 spans 15 residues.

The chain employs TRBV28 and TRBJ1-4; D remains ambiguous. This CDR3 contains 16 residues. Germline CDR1 MDHEN, CDR2 SYDVKM. V lost 6 bases and J lost 0, with 14 bases in between. The CDR3 coding sequence is TGTGCCAGCAGAAGAGGGCAACCAACAACTAATGAAAAACTGTTTTTT. Encoded protein: CASRRGQPTTNEKLFF.

In this sample, this clone turned up a few times. The rearrangement uses TRBV7-9 and TRBJ1-5, with unresolved D. The V and J ends lost 7 bases and 0 bases respectively, with 7 bases between them. The CDR3 is 13 amino acids. Germline CDR1 is SEHNR and CDR2 is FQNEAQ (reference sequence). The CDR3 bases are TGTGCCAGCAATCTGGCTAGCAATCAGCCCCAGCATTTT. It codes for CASNLASNQPQHF.